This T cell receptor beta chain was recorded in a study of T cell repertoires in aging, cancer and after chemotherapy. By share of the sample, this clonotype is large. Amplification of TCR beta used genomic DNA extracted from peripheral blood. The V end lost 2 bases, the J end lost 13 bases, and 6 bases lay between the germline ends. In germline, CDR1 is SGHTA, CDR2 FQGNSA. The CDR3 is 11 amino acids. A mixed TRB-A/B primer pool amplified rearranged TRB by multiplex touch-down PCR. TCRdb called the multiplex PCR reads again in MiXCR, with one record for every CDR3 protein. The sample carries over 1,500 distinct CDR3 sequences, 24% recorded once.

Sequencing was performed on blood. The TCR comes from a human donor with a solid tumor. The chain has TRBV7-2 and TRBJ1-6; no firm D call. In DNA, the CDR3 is TGTGCCAGCAGCTTATCGTTTCCCCTCCACTTT. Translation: CASSLSFPLHF.